Sequencing of this T cell receptor (beta chain) was carried out in a study of blood T cells in healthy people across ages. This clonotype was counted ten times or more. A second PCR, run for roughly 7 to 11 cycles, used a sample-barcoded 5' primer plus a J-beta primer mix. Via MiXCR, TCRdb re-called the 5' RACE reads, giving one row per CDR3 protein. Counted here are 1.5 million to 2 million distinct CDR3 sequences, 28% occurring once; the ten biggest clones make up less than 9.5%. Germline V gives CDR1 SQVTM, CDR2 ANQGSEA. The CDR3 is made up of 12 amino acids. Trimming cost V 5 bases and J 2 bases, with 9 bases left between them.

The rearrangement links TRBV29-1 to TRBJ1-2; D remains ambiguous. The TCR originated in a woman younger than 45 in good health. The sequenced sample consisted of blood. CDR3 amino acids: CSVLAGNYGYTF. The CDR3 DNA is TGCAGCGTTTTAGCGGGAAACTATGGCTACACCTTC.